This T cell receptor (beta chain) comes out of a study of T cells in Graves' hyperthyroidism and ophthalmopathy. This clonotype was observed at least ten times. RNA transcripts gave rise to amplified TCR beta CDR3 regions. A set of HTBI primers served as the primers for a first-round RT-PCR of the TCR CDR3. Each CDR3 protein gets one entry after TCRdb re-called the multiplex PCR reads with MiXCR. This table holds 360,000 or so distinct CDR3 sequences, 15% to 20% found once. Disease lasting under 3 months, a NOSPECS grade of at least 4, and a Clinical Activity Score of at least 3 were features of the ophthalmopathy patients. Uncontrolled infections, other autoimmune diseases, pregnancy or lactation led to exclusion of patients. The CDR3 extends over 13 amino acids. The germline V gene has CDR1 SQVTM and CDR2 ANQGSEA. The V gene lost 2 bases and the J gene lost 2 bases, with 6 bases spanning the gap.

What was sequenced was blood. This chain links TRBV29-1 with TRBJ2-2; D is unresolved. The source of this sequence is a woman in her 40s with Graves' ophthalmopathy. CDR3 nucleotide sequence: TGCAGCGTTGAAAGGAGAAACACCGGGGAGCTGTTTTTT. It codes for CSVERRNTGELFF.